This passage covers 5 T cell receptor beta chains from one sample sequenced in a study of T cell repertoires in cytomegalovirus infection (dated by TCRdb to about 2019). Sequencing used an Illumina HiSeq 1500. TCRdb reprocessing: public reads trimmed at Q25 with fastp, clones called with MiXCR, in-frame beta chains kept. Merged by CDR3 protein, the rows form single entries marked with the most common genes and DNA. The sample data list about 400,000 distinct CDR3 sequences, and roughly 18% of these were observed just once. The ten most abundant clones make up roughly 9% of the sample. Specimen: PBMCs. The origin of the receptors is a human donor in good health (CMV status not recorded). Some clones in this sample may be carry-over from other donors' samples.

This chain links TRBV19 with TRBJ2-7, with D perhaps matching TRBD1 (6 bases). Per germline, CDR1 LNHDA and CDR2 SQIVND (reference sequence). The CDR3 loop spans 15 amino acids. V shed 3 bases and J shed 5 bases, with 17 bases lying between them. The DNA of the CDR3 is TGTGCCAGTAGTATTTGGTCGGGACACGGGAACGAGCAGTACTTC. The encoded protein is CASSIWSGHGNEQYF.

This clonotype showed up many times. The V gene is TRBV5-6, the J gene TRBJ2-5, with 8 bases that match TRBD2. V gave up 4 bases and J gave up 5 bases; unmatched junction bases: 16. Per germline, CDR1 SGHDT and CDR2 YYEEEE. The CDR3 is made up of 17 amino acids. Here the CDR3 reads CASSGTLLAVSRETQYF. DNA for the CDR3: TGTGCCAGCAGCGGGACCCTACTAGCGGTCTCGCGGGAGACCCAGTACTTC.

This clonotype has a count of ten or more. The chain recombines TRBV12-3 or TRBV12-4 with TRBJ2-7; 8 bases fit TRBD2. J was trimmed by 4 bases and V by 8 bases; bases with no gene match: 13. The CDR3 contains 15 residues. CDR3 DNA sequence: TGTGCCAGCCCCGAAGGGTGGGGGACTAGGTACGAGCAGTACTTC. It specifies CASPEGWGTRYEQYF.

This clonotype has just a few counts. The chain carries TRBV19 and TRBJ2-7; 8 nucleotides line up with TRBD2. The CDR3 loop spans 14 amino acids. V was clipped by 5 bases and J by 8 bases; unmatched bases: 11. CDR1 is LNHDA, CDR2 SQIVND, per germline (reference sequence). The CDR3 nucleotides read TGTGCCAGTAGTTATGTCGACGGCGGGAGGAAGCAGTACTTC. Encoded protein: CASSYVDGGRKQYF.

This sequence joins TRBV19 and TRBJ1-5; the match to TRBD1 covers 8 bases. The CDR3 extends over 14 amino acids. V dropped 3 bases and J dropped 7; count of bases not matched to a gene: 5. The germline V gene has CDR1 LNHDA and CDR2 SQIVND (reference sequence). The DNA of the CDR3 is TGTGCCAGTAGTATGACAGGGGCAGGACAGCCCCAGCATTTT. Amino acid sequence: CASSMTGAGQPQHF.